The rows below give T cell receptor beta chains drawn from one sample of a study of cytomegalovirus exposure and HLA in healthy donors. Clones were sequenced by immunoSEQ multiplex PCR, and TCRdb holds only the in-frame ones, with some missing. This table has some 220,000 clones, approximately 84% appearing once. The sequenced material came from PBMCs. All receptors come from a girl aged 2-10 years in good health and CMV-seronegative. CDR3s include the opening cysteine and the closing phenylalanine or tryptophan. A D gene is named only where the DNA matches it firmly. Not all rows give a size; the values are once, few, many and, for expanded clones, a class.

-	TRBV9	-	TRBJ2-1	CASSVEASEVEQFF	TGTGCCAGCAGCGTAGAGGCTAGCGAGGTTGAGCAGTTCTTC
-	TRBV5-4	-	TRBJ2-7	CASSLESGEQYF	TGTGCCAGCAGCTTGGAGTCGGGAGAGCAGTACTTC
TRBD2	TRBV11-2	-	TRBJ2-1	CASSLDPVGGTYNEQFF	TGTGCCAGCAGCTTAGATCCAGTGGGGGGGACCTACAATGAGCAGTTCTTC
TRBD2	TRBV7-9	once	TRBJ2-5	CASSLSGRARETQYF	TGTGCCAGCAGCCTTAGCGGGAGGGCTCGAGAGACCCAGTACTTC
-	TRBV11-1	-	TRBJ1-1	CASDQGGDTEAFF	TGTGCCAGCGACCAGGGTGGGGACACTGAAGCTTTCTTT
TRBD1	TRBV27	-	TRBJ1-5	CASSYLGTGRNLYSNQPQHF	TGTGCCAGCAGTTACCTGGGGACAGGGCGGAACCTATATAGCAATCAGCCCCAGCATTTT
-	TRBV21-1	-	TRBJ2-3	CASSKAGGSGTDTQYF	TGTGCCAGCAGCAAAGCGGGGGGGTCCGGCACAGATACGCAGTATTTT
TRBD2	TRBV7-9	-	TRBJ2-1	CASSRTSGSFFEQFF	TGTGCCAGCAGTCGGACTAGCGGGAGTTTTTTTGAGCAGTTCTTC
TRBD1	TRBV27	-	TRBJ2-7	CASSSSGTGLFYEQYF	TGTGCCAGCAGTTCGTCCGGGACAGGGTTATTTTACGAGCAGTACTTC
TRBD2	TRBV2	once	TRBJ2-1	CASSKRGGDYNEQFF	TGTGCCAGCAGCAAGCGGGGTGGGGATTACAATGAGCAGTTCTTC
TRBD2	TRBV6-1	-	TRBJ2-2	CASSETGLAGVFANTGELFF	TGTGCCAGCAGTGAAACGGGACTAGCGGGAGTATTCGCGAACACCGGGGAGCTGTTTTTT
TRBD1	TRBV27	-	TRBJ2-1	CASSFLGQANEQFF	TGTGCCAGCAGTTTCCTGGGACAGGCCAATGAGCAGTTCTTC
TRBD1	TRBV19	-	TRBJ1-2	CASRQVQGTNYGYTF	TGTGCCAGTAGGCAGGTACAGGGGACGAACTATGGCTACACCTTC
-	TRBV14	-	TRBJ1-5	CASSQEFGREPGTNQPQHF	TGTGCCAGCAGCCAAGAATTCGGGAGGGAGCCCGGGACTAATCAGCCCCAGCATTTT
-	TRBV30	-	TRBJ1-1	CAWSRGIENTEAFF	TGTGCCTGGAGTCGGGGGATAGAGAACACTGAAGCTTTCTTT
-	TRBV5-4	-	TRBJ1-5	CASSLGRSQPQHF	TGTGCCAGCAGCTTGGGTCGGTCGCAGCCCCAGCATTTT
-	TRBV10-3	few	TRBJ2-3	CAISLTGLNTDTQYF	TGTGCCATCAGCCTCACGGGACTTAACACAGATACGCAGTATTTT
-	TRBV5-4	-	TRBJ1-1	CASSRGKATNTEAFF	TGTGCCAGCAGCAGAGGGAAGGCGACGAACACTGAAGCTTTCTTT
TRBD1	TRBV2	-	TRBJ2-1	CASSEAGGQVVGEQFF	TGTGCCAGCAGTGAAGCGGGGGGACAGGTCGTTGGTGAGCAGTTCTTC
-	TRBV27	-	TRBJ1-2	CASSLLRWGVNYGYTF	TGTGCCAGCAGTTTACTAAGATGGGGGGTTAACTATGGCTACACCTTC
TRBD2	TRBV5-1	-	TRBJ2-7	CASSSLGGTVYEQYF	TGCGCCAGCAGCTCTCTGGGGGGGACTGTCTACGAGCAGTACTTC
-	TRBV30	-	TRBJ2-1	CAWSVPGNAQFF	TGTGCCTGGAGTGTACCCGGGAATGCGCAGTTCTTC
-	TRBV6-5	-	TRBJ2-2	CASSYGHMDTGELFF	TGTGCCAGCAGTTACGGGCATATGGACACCGGGGAGCTGTTTTTT
-	TRBV9	-	TRBJ1-4	CASSAVQDGGEKLFF	TGTGCCAGCAGCGCCGTACAGGATGGCGGTGAAAAACTGTTTTTT
TRBD2	TRBV30	-	TRBJ2-7	CAWSGWTSGTVGDYEQYF	TGTGCCTGGAGCGGCTGGACTAGCGGGACCGTTGGGGACTACGAGCAGTACTTC
-	TRBV6-1	few	TRBJ2-3	CASSDWLASSTDTQYF	TGTGCCAGCAGTGATTGGCTAGCATCGAGCACAGATACGCAGTATTTT
TRBD1	TRBV4-2	-	TRBJ1-2	CASSPPIGTGDGYTF	TGTGCCAGCAGCCCTCCGATTGGGACAGGGGATGGCTACACCTTC
TRBD2	TRBV30	-	TRBJ2-7	CAWSRGSGYEQYF	TGTGCCTGGAGTCGTGGTAGCGGGTACGAGCAGTACTTC
-	TRBV6-5	-	TRBJ2-7	CASSPLSSYEQYF	TGTGCCAGCAGTCCCCTTAGCTCCTACGAGCAGTACTTC
TRBD1	TRBV4-1	-	TRBJ2-3	CASSQRGSGTGGTDTQYF	TGCGCCAGCAGCCAACGTGGATCCGGGACAGGGGGCACAGATACGCAGTATTTT
TRBD1	TRBV10-3	-	TRBJ1-2	CAISERGQASFIYGYTF	TGTGCCATCAGTGAAAGGGGACAGGCGTCGTTTATATATGGCTACACCTTC
-	TRBV5-6	-	TRBJ1-1	CASSSHRTMNTEAFF	TGTGCCAGCAGCTCACATCGGACTATGAACACTGAAGCTTTCTTT
TRBD1	TRBV14	-	TRBJ1-2	CASTGTGATYGYTF	TGTGCCAGCACGGGGACAGGGGCTACCTATGGCTACACCTTC
-	TRBV6-6	-	TRBJ2-1	CASSKTVTYNEQFF	TGTGCCAGCAGTAAAACCGTTACTTACAATGAGCAGTTCTTC
TRBD2	TRBV5-5	-	TRBJ2-1	CASSRGASGSNEQFF	TGTGCCAGCAGCCGGGGGGCTAGCGGGAGCAATGAGCAGTTCTTC
-	TRBV5-6	once	TRBJ1-3	CASSLGAGAGAGNTIYF	TGTGCCAGCAGCTTGGGGGCAGGGGCCGGGGCTGGAAACACCATATATTTT
TRBD1	TRBV5-1	-	TRBJ2-7	CASRLTGAYEQYF	TGCGCCAGCAGACTGACAGGGGCCTACGAGCAGTACTTC
TRBD1	TRBV4-1	-	TRBJ1-3	CASSQRIPGQGAGGNTIYF	TGCGCCAGCAGCCAAAGAATCCCCGGACAGGGGGCAGGTGGAAACACCATATATTTT
TRBD1	TRBV28	-	TRBJ1-5	CASSMDRVQPQHF	TGTGCCAGCAGTATGGACAGGGTTCAGCCCCAGCATTTT
-	TRBV11-2	-	TRBJ1-5	CATGRSIGHSNQPQHF	TGTGCCACCGGGAGGTCCATCGGCCATAGTAATCAGCCCCAGCATTTT
-	TRBV5-4	-	TRBJ2-5	CASSLNRQETQYF	TGTGCCAGCAGCTTGAACAGGCAAGAGACCCAGTACTTC
-	TRBV14	-	TRBJ2-1	CASSPQGAGTYNEQFF	TGTGCCAGCAGCCCCCAGGGCGCAGGCACCTACAATGAGCAGTTCTTC
TRBD2	TRBV5-6	-	TRBJ2-7	CASSLGAGGFEQYF	TGTGCCAGCAGCCTAGGGGCGGGAGGGTTCGAGCAGTACTTC
TRBD1	TRBV6-5	-	TRBJ2-5	CASSFTDRAGETQYF	TGTGCCAGCAGTTTTACGGACAGGGCCGGGGAGACCCAGTACTTC
TRBD1	TRBV7-8	-	TRBJ2-1	CASSPPTTGPNEQFF	TGTGCCAGCAGCCCCCCTACGACAGGGCCCAATGAGCAGTTCTTC
-	TRBV4-1	-	TRBJ1-2	CASSLSRRDGYTF	TGCGCCAGCAGCCTAAGTAGGAGGGATGGCTACACCTTC
-	TRBV6-5	-	TRBJ2-7	CASSSLSYEQYF	TGTGCCAGCAGTTCCCTCTCCTACGAGCAGTACTTC
-	TRBV6-1	-	TRBJ1-1	CASSVRRQSNTEAFF	TGTGCCAGCAGTGTGAGGAGACAGTCGAACACTGAAGCTTTCTTT
-	TRBV4-1	-	TRBJ2-7	CASSQAGVVEQYF	TGCGCCAGCAGCCAAGCGGGGGTTGTCGAGCAGTACTTC